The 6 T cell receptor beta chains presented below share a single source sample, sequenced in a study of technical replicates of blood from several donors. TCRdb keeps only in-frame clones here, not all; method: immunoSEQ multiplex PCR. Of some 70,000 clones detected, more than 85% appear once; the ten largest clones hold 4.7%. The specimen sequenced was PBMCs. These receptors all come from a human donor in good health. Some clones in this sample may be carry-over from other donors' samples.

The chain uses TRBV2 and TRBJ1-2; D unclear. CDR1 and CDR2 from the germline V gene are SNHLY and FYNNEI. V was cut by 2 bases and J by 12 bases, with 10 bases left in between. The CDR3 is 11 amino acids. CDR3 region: CASSEIVQNTF. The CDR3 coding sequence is TGTGCCAGCAGTGAAATAGTCCAAAACACCTTC. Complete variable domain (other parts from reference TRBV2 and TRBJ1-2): EPEVTQTPSHQVTQMGQEVILRCVPISNHLYFYWYRQILGQKVEFLVSFYNNEISEKSEIFDDQFSVERPDGSNFTLKIRSTKLEDSAMYFCASSEIVQNTFGSGTRLTVV.

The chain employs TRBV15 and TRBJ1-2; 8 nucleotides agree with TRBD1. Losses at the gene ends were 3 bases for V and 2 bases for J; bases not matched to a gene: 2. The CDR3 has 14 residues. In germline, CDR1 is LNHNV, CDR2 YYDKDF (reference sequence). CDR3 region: CATSRDRENYGYTF. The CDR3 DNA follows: TGTGCCACCAGCAGGGACAGGGAAAACTATGGCTACACCTTC.

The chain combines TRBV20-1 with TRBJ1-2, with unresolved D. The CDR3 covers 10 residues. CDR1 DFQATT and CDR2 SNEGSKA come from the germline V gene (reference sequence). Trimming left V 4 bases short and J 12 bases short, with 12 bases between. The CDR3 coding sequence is TGCAGTGCTAACTTTGCCCGGGACACCTTC. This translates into CSANFARDTF.

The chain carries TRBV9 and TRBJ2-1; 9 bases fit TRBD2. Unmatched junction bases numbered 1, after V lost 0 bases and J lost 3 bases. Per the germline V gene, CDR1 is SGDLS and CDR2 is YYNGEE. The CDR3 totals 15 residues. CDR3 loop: CASSVGGGGYNEQFF. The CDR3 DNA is TGTGCCAGCAGCGTAGGCGGGGGGGGCTACAATGAGCAGTTCTTC.

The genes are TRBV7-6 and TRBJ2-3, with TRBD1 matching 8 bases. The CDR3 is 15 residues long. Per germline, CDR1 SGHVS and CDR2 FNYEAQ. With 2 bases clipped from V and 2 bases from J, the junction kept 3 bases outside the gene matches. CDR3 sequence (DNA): TGTGCCAGCAGCTTACCGACAGGGGACACAGATACGCAGTATTTT. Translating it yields CASSLPTGDTDTQYF.

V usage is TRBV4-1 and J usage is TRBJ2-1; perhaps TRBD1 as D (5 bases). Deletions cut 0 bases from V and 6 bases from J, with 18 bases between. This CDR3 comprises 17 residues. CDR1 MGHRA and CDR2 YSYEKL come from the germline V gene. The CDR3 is CASSQERRQGSRNEQFF. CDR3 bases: TGCGCCAGCAGCCAAGAGCGAAGGCAGGGTAGTCGCAATGAGCAGTTCTTC.